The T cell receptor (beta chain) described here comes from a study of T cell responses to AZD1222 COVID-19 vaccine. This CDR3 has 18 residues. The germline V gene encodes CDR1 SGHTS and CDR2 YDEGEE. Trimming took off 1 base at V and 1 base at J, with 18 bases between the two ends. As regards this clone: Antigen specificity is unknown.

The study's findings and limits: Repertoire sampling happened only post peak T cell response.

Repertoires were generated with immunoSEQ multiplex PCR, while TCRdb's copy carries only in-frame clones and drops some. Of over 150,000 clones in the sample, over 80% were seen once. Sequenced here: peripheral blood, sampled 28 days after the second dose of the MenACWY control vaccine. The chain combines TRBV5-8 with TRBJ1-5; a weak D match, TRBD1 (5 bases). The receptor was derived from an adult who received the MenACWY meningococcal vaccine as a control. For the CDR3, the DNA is TGTGCCAGCAGCTTGAGTAGGGGTCAGGGAAGAAGCAATCAGCCCCAGCATTTT. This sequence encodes CASSLSRGQGRSNQPQHF.